The rows below give T cell receptor beta chains drawn from one sample of a study of PD-L1 blockade in urothelial cancer. Measured with immunoSEQ multiplex PCR; TCRdb has only the in-frame clones, and not every one. The sample holds some 38,000 clones, around four fifths seen once. The sample consisted of PBMCs, taken around atezolizumab (anti-PD-L1) treatment. These receptors originate from an elderly man with urothelial cancer. Both conserved end residues are trimmed from each CDR3.

v_call: TRBV10-3; cdr3_aa: AISEQGALREQY
v_call: TRBV7-9; cdr3_aa: ASSPRQGADEKLF
v_call: TRBV5-8; cdr3_aa: ASSSGLAGVRNEQF
v_call: TRBV7-2; cdr3_aa: ASSETGTSPQY
v_call: TRBV11-2; cdr3_aa: ASSFTGGGRNEAF
v_call: TRBV4-1; cdr3_aa: ASSQVSGNYEKLF
v_call: TRBV6-6; cdr3_aa: ASTPGGLTDTQY
v_call: TRBV2; cdr3_aa: ASTGQALGQGVQY
v_call: TRBV4-2; cdr3_aa: ASSQDQVSAGGDQPQH
v_call: TRBV19; cdr3_aa: ASSTRQGSGRDSNQPQH
v_call: TRBV28; cdr3_aa: ASMNRDSYEQY
v_call: TRBV4-3; cdr3_aa: ASSQGETSGRDNEQY
v_call: TRBV7-2; cdr3_aa: ASSSGQDWVQPQH
v_call: TRBV5-1; cdr3_aa: ASSPLSGIGNEQF
v_call: TRBV25-1; cdr3_aa: ASSDSQGGGTGELF
v_call: TRBV15; cdr3_aa: ATSSMTGALAGELF